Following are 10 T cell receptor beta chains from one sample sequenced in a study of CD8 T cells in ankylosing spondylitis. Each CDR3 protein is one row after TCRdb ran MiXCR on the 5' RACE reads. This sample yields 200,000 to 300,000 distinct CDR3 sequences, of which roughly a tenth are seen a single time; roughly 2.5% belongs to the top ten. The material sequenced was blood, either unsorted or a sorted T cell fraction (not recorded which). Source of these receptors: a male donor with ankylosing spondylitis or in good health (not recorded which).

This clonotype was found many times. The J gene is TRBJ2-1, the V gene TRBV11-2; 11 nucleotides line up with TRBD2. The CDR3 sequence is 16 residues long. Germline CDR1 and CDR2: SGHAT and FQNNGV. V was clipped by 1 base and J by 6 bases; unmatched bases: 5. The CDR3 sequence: CASSLATSGRFNEQFF. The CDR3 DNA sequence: TGTGCCAGCAGCTTAGCAACTAGCGGGAGATTCAATGAGCAGTTCTTC.

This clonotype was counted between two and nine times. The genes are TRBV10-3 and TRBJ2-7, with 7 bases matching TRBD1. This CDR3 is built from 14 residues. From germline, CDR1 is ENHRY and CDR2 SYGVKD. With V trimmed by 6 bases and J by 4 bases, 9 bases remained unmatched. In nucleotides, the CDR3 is TGTGCCATCAGGAGGACAGGAGAAGTATACGAGCAGTACTTC. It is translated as CAIRRTGEVYEQYF.

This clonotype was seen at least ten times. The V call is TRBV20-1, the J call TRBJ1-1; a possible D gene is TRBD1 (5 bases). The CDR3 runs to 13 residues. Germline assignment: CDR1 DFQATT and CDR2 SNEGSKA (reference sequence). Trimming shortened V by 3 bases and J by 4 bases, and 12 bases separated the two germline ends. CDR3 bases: TGCAGTGCTAGGAGCGGGACGGCCACTGAAGCTTTCTTT. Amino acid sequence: CSARSGTATEAFF.

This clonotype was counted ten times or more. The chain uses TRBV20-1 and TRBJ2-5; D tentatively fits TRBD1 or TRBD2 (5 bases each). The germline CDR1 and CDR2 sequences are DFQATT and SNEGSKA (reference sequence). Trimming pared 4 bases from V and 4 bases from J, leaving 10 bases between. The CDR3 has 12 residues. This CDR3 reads CSATGTSETQYF. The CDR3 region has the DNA TGCAGTGCTACCGGGACCTCAGAGACCCAGTACTTC.

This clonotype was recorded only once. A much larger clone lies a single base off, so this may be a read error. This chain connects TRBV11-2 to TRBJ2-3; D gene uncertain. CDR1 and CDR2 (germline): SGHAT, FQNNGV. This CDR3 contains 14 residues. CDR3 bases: TGTGCCGGCAGCTTTCTCTCTAGCACAGATACGCAGTATTTT. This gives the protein CAGSFLSSTDTQYF.

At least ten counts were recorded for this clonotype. Here the CDR3 DNA reads TGTGCCAGTAGACTAGCGGCCGGCCATGAGCAGTTCTTC. This sequence encodes CASRLAAGHEQFF. The chain has TRBV7-2 and TRBJ2-1; TRBD2 agrees at 9 bases. The CDR3 length is 13 residues. J gave up 8 bases and V 9 bases, and 8 bases lay outside the gene matches. The germline gives CDR1 SGHTA, CDR2 FQGNSA.

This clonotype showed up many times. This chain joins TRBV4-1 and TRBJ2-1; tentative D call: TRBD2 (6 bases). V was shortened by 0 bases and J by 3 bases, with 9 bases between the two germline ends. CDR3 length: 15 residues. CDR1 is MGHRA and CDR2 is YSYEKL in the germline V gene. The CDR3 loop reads CASSQETSSYNEQFF. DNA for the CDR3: TGCGCCAGCAGCCAAGAAACTAGCAGCTACAATGAGCAGTTCTTC.

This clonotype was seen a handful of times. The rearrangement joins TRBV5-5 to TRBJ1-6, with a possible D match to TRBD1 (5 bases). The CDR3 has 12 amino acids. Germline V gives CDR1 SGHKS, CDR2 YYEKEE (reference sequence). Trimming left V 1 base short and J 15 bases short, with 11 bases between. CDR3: CASSLSQGHLHF. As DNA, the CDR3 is TGTGCCAGCAGCTTGTCTCAGGGTCACCTCCACTTT.

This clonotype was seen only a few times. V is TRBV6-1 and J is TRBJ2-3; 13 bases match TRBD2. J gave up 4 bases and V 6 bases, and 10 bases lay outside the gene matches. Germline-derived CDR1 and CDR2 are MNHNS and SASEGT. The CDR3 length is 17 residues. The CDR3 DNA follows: TGTGCCAGCAGAAAAACGACTAGCGGGGGGAATGCAGATACGCAGTATTTT. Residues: CASRKTTSGGNADTQYF.

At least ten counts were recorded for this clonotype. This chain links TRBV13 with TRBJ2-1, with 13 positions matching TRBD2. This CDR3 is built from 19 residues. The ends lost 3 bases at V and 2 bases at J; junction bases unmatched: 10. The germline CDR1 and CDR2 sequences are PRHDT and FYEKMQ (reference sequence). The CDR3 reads CASSFPLTSGGATYNEQFF. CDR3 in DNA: TGTGCCAGCAGCTTTCCCTTAACTAGCGGGGGGGCCACCTACAATGAGCAGTTCTTC.